Following are 7 T cell receptor beta chains from one sample sequenced in a study of cytomegalovirus exposure and HLA in healthy donors. Some clones are missing from TCRdb's copy, which holds only in-frame ones; the method was immunoSEQ multiplex PCR. This table has fewer than 200,000 clones, around 85% appearing once. The sample was PBMCs. The receptors come from a young woman in good health and CMV-seronegative.

The V call is TRBV30, the J call TRBJ1-3; D is perhaps TRBD1 (6 bases). The germline gives CDR1 GTSNPN, CDR2 SVGIG (reference sequence). CDR3 length equals 14 residues. Deletions cut 5 bases from V and 0 bases from J, with 11 bases between. The CDR3 region is CAWGAGASGNTIYF. The DNA of the CDR3 is TGTGCCTGGGGAGCAGGGGCCTCTGGAAACACCATATATTTT.

The chain couples TRBV19 to TRBJ2-5, with D perhaps TRBD1 (7 bases). Trimming shortened V by 4 bases and J by 2 bases, and 14 bases separated the two germline ends. Per the germline V gene, CDR1 is LNHDA and CDR2 is SQIVND (reference sequence). There are 15 residues in the CDR3. The CDR3 coding sequence is TGTGCCAGTAGTAGGCGGGGACAGATACAAGAGACCCAGTACTTC. Its protein product is CASSRRGQIQETQYF. The full variable domain, in which reference TRBV19 and TRBJ2-5 provide the parts outside the CDR3, is DGGITQSPKYLFRKEGQNVTLSCEQNLNHDAMYWYRQDPGQGLRLIYYSQIVNDFQKGDIAEGYSVSREKKESFPLTVTSAQKNPTAFYLCASSRRGQIQETQYFGPGTRLLVL.

This chain joins TRBV4-2 and TRBJ2-6; 7 bases match TRBD1. Germline CDR1 and CDR2: LGHNA and YNFKEQ. This CDR3 contains 18 residues. With 0 bases clipped from V and 8 bases from J, the junction kept 13 bases outside the gene matches. The DNA of the CDR3 is TGTGCCAGCAGCCAAGATTGGGGGACAGCAGGCGGTACCAACGTCCTGACTTTC. It codes for CASSQDWGTAGGTNVLTF.

V usage is TRBV5-1 and J usage is TRBJ2-7, with TRBD1 matching 7 bases. The germline V gene has CDR1 SGHRS and CDR2 YFSETQ. The CDR3 runs 15 residues. The junction had 8 bases not matched to a gene; V was cut back by 3 bases and J by 2 bases. Written as DNA, the CDR3 is TGCGCCAGCAGCTCGAACGCCGGGACAGCCTACGAGCAGTACTTC. It is translated as CASSSNAGTAYEQYF.

A remark on this clone: Other DNA sequences from this sample encode an identical CDR3 as well. The rearrangement uses TRBV11-2 and TRBJ1-1; 7 bases match TRBD1. V was pared by 1 base and J by 1 base, with 0 bases of the junction left unmatched. Germline CDR1 reads SGHAT; CDR2 reads FQNNGV. The CDR3 runs 14 residues. CDR3: CASSLGTGNTEAFF. The CDR3 DNA sequence: TGTGCCAGCAGCTTAGGGACAGGGAACACTGAAGCTTTCTTT.

The rearrangement uses TRBV7-3 and TRBJ2-7; tentative D call: TRBD2 (7 bases). The germline V and J ends were trimmed by 4 bases and 7 bases, with 20 bases remaining between them. Per the germline V gene, CDR1 is SGHTA and CDR2 is FQGTGA. This CDR3 has 15 residues. The CDR3 DNA is TGTGCCAGCAGCTCGAGGGGGGGGTCCCTCGGAGAGCAGTACTTC. It is translated as CASSSRGGSLGEQYF.

The chain has TRBV2 and TRBJ1-1; D not resolved. Germline values: CDR1 SNHLY, CDR2 FYNNEI. The V end was cut by 7 bases, the J end by 6 bases, with 15 bases between. The CDR3 runs to 13 residues. CDR3 sequence: CASTPGRDAEAFF. As DNA, the CDR3 is TGTGCCAGCACCCCCGGCCGAGACGCTGAAGCTTTCTTT.